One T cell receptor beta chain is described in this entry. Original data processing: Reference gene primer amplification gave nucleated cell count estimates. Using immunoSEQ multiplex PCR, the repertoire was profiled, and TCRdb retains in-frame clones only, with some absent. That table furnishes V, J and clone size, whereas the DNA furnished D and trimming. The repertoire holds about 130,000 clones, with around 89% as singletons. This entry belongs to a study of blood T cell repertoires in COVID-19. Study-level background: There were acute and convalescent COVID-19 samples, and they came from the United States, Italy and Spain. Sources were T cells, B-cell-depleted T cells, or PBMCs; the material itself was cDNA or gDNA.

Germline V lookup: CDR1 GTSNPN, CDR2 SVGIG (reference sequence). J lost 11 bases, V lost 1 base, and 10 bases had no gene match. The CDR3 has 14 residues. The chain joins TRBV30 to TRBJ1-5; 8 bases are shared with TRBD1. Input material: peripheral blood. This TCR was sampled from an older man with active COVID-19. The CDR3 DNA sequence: TGTGCCTGGAGTGATCAGGGGGCGACAGGGGCCCAGCATTTT. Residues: CAWSDQGATGAQHF.